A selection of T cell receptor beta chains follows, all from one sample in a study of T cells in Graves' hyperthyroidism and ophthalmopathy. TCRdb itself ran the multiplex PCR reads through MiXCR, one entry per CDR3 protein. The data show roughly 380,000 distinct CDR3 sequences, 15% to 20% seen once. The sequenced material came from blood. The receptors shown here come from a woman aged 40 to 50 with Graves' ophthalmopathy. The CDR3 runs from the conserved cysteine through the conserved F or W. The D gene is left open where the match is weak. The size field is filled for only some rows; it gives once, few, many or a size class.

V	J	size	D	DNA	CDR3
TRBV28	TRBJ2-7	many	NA	TGTGCCATTGACAGGGGAGGGAACGAGCAGTACTTC	CAIDRGGNEQYF
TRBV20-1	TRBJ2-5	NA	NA	TGCAGTGCTAATCGGGAGCTCCAAGAGACCCAGTACTTC	CSANRELQETQYF
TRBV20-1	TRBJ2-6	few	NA	TGCAGTGCTAGACTACTAGCCGGGACCGGGGCCAACGTCCTGACTTTC	CSARLLAGTGANVLTF
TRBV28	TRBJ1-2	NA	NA	TGTGCCAGCAGTTTGAGGGCCGGCTACACCTTC	CASSLRAGYTF
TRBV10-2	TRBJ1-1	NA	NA	TGCGCCAGCAGTGAGTCCGGACGGGGAACACTCGAAGCTTTCTTT	CASSESGRGTLEAFF
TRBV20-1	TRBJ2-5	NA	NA	TGCAGTGCTAGCCCCGGACGCTGGAGTGGGGAGACCCAGTACTTC	CSASPGRWSGETQYF
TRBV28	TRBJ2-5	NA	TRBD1	TGTGCCAGCGAGTCTTTAGTCCGACAGGGGCGAACTCAAGAGACCCAGTACTTC	CASESLVRQGRTQETQYF
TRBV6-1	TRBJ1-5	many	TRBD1	TGTGCCAGCAGTCAACCCCGACAGGGGATCAATCAGCCCCAGCATTTT	CASSQPRQGINQPQHF
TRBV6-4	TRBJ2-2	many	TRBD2	TGTGCCAGCTCCGGGACTAGCGGGACTGGCGGGGAGCTGTTTTTT	CASSGTSGTGGELFF
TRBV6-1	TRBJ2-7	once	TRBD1	TGTGCCAGCAGACTGACAGGGGGCGACGAGCAGTACTTC	CASRLTGGDEQYF
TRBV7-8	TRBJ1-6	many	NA	TGTGCCAGCAGCCTCAAAGGGGACGGGACACCCCTCCACTTT	CASSLKGDGTPLHF
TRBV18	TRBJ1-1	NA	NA	TGTGCCAGCTCACCTGGGGGCCCCATGGACACTGAAGCTTTCTTT	CASSPGGPMDTEAFF
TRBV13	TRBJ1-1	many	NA	TGTGCCAGCAGCCAACCGGACATGGTCACTGAAGCTTTCTTT	CASSQPDMVTEAFF
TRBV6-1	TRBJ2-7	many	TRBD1	TGTGCCAGCACCGAAGGGGGCAGGGTCTACGAGCAGTACTTC	CASTEGGRVYEQYF
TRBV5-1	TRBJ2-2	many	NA	TGCGCCAGCAGGGGGGTCAGGACGAACACCGGGGAGCTGTTTTTT	CASRGVRTNTGELFF
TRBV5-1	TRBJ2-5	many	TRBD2	TGCGCCAGCAGGAGGACTAGCGTCATTGAAGAGACCCAGTACTTC	CASRRTSVIEETQYF
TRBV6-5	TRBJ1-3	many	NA	TGTGCCAGCAGTTACCAGAGACGGAGCTCTGGAAACACCATATATTTT	CASSYQRRSSGNTIYF
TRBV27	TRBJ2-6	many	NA	TGTGCCAGCCTGGGCTCTGGGGCCAACGTCCTGACTTTC	CASLGSGANVLTF
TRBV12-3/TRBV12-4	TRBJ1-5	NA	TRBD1	TGTGCCAGCAGTTTACTGGCAGGGGGCCGCCAGCCCCAGCATTTT	CASSLLAGGRQPQHF
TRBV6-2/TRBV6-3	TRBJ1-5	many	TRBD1	TGTGCCAGCAGTTACCCCTCCGGGACAGGGGGCTCTCAGCCCCAGCATTTT	CASSYPSGTGGSQPQHF